The present T cell receptor beta chain was sequenced within a study of cytomegalovirus exposure and HLA in healthy donors. Concerning this clone: The antigen is unknown.

It was with 60 Vbeta and 13 Jbeta primers that the PCR ran. Sequencing was performed with immunoSEQ multiplex PCR; in TCRdb, only in-frame clones are kept and a portion is missing. The data show 110,000 to 150,000 clones, 70% to 85% seen once. Study-level findings and limits: Researchers reported in a later analysis that common viral pathogens appeared linked to several top clusters. Reports credit the classifier with highly specific, highly sensitive diagnosis of cytomegalovirus status. For presence/absence analyses, sequencing depth was assumed to be roughly uniform across donors.

Sequencing was done on a sample of PBMCs. This TCR derives from a woman aged 40 to 50 in good health and CMV-seronegative.

The CDR3 reads CASSPGAGPGGTQYF. CDR3 nucleotide sequence: TGTGCCAGCAGCCCCGGGGCTGGCCCCGGGGGTACGCAGTATTTT. The chain employs TRBV6-5 and TRBJ2-3, with D perhaps matching TRBD2 (6 bases). There are 15 residues in the CDR3. V lost 6 bases and J lost 8, with 21 bases in between. Germline loops: CDR1 MNHEY, CDR2 SVGAGI.